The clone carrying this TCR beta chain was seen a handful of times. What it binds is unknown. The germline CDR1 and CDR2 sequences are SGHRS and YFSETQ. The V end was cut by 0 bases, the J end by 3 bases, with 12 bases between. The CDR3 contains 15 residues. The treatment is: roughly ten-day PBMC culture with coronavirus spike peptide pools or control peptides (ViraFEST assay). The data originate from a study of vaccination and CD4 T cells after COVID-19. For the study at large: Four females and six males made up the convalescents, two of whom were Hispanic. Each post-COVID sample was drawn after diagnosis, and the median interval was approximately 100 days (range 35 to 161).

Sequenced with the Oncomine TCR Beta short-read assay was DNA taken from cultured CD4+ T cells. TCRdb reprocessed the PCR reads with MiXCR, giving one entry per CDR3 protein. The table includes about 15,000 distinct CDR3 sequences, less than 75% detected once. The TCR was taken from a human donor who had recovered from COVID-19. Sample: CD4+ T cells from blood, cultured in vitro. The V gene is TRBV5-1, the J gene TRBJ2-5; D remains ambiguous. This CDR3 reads CASSLDGALEETQYF. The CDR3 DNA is TGCGCCAGCAGCTTGGATGGTGCCCTTGAAGAGACCCAGTACTTC.